These 25 T cell receptor beta chains share one sample of origin, sequenced in a study of CD8 T cells in Susac syndrome. RNA, at about 0.5 to 1 ug, was reverse transcribed with random hexamers. MiXCR, applied by TCRdb to the immunoSEQ multiplex PCR reads, yields one record per CDR3 protein. The data hold about 180,000 distinct CDR3 sequences, with approximately 95% observed a single time. The sample comprised CD4+ T cells from PBMCs. The receptors come from a human donor with multiple sclerosis.

The gene calls are TRBV30 and TRBJ2-7; 10 nucleotides agree with TRBD2. J gave up 3 bases and V 0 bases, and 5 bases lay outside the gene matches. The CDR3 has 15 residues. Germline assignment: CDR1 GTSNPN and CDR2 SVGIG (reference sequence). The CDR3 region is CAWSVALAGLYEQYF. As DNA, the CDR3 is TGTGCCTGGAGTGTGGCACTAGCGGGACTCTACGAGCAGTACTTC.

The DNA for the CDR3 is TGTGCCAGCAGCCGGGACAGCACAGATACGCAGTATTTT. It yields the protein CASSRDSTDTQYF. The chain carries TRBV7-9 and TRBJ2-3; D possibly matches TRBD1 or TRBD2 (5 bases each). The V end lost 5 bases, the J end lost 0 bases, and 6 bases lay between the germline ends. This CDR3 has 13 residues. Per germline, CDR1 SEHNR and CDR2 FQNEAQ (reference sequence).

The chain is built from TRBV2 and TRBJ2-1; D is undetermined. The CDR3 runs to 13 residues. V shed 7 bases and J shed 7 bases, with 14 bases lying between them. The germline V gene has CDR1 SNHLY and CDR2 FYNNEI. As DNA, the CDR3 is TGTGCCAGCATCACTGGACGGGCAAATGAGCAGTTCTTC. It is translated as CASITGRANEQFF.

The chain recombines TRBV20-1 with TRBJ2-1, with 7 bases aligning to TRBD2. Trimming cost V 7 bases and J 2 bases; bases outside gene matches: 5. From germline, CDR1 is DFQATT and CDR2 SNEGSKA (reference sequence). The CDR3 length is 13 residues. This chain's CDR3 is CSVGAGAYNEQFF. In DNA form, the CDR3 reads TGCAGTGTCGGGGCGGGGGCCTACAATGAGCAGTTCTTC.

The J gene is TRBJ2-1, the V gene TRBV12-3 or TRBV12-4, with TRBD2 matching 15 bases. The CDR3 has 16 residues. Trimming cost V 1 base and J 8 bases; bases outside gene matches: 3. The CDR3 DNA is TGTGCCAGCAGTTTAGACAGGACTAGCGGGGGGGATGAGCAGTTCTTC. Protein: CASSLDRTSGGDEQFF.

The chain joins TRBV30 to TRBJ1-5; unclear D gene. The CDR3 extends over 15 amino acids. Between the trimmed V and J ends, which lost 2 bases and 3 bases, there was a span of 14 bases. Germline V lookup: CDR1 GTSNPN, CDR2 SVGIG (reference sequence). CDR3: CAWSREWQANQPQHF. The CDR3 coding sequence is TGTGCCTGGAGTAGGGAGTGGCAGGCCAATCAGCCCCAGCATTTT.

This clonotype occurred once. The rearrangement joins TRBV5-1 to TRBJ2-3; D remains ambiguous. Deletions cut 5 bases from V and 2 bases from J, with 15 bases between. Germline-derived CDR1 and CDR2 are SGHRS and YFSETQ. This CDR3 has 15 residues. CDR3 residues: CASSVDPWVTDTQYF. CDR3 bases: TGCGCCAGCAGTGTGGATCCCTGGGTCACAGATACGCAGTATTTT.

This chain uses TRBV6-6 with TRBJ2-3; D remains ambiguous. V gave up 5 bases and J gave up 3 bases, with 9 bases separating them. Germline V CDR1 and CDR2: MNHNY, SVGAGI (reference sequence). CDR3 length: 13 amino acids. CDR3 residues: CASSPDRTDTQYF. CDR3 DNA: TGTGCCAGCAGTCCCGACCGTACAGATACGCAGTATTTT.

The DNA of the CDR3 is TGTGCCAGCAGCTTAGGGGGGACCCTTGGGTATTCACCCCTCCACTTT. Amino acid sequence: CASSLGGTLGYSPLHF. The chain joins TRBV11-2 to TRBJ1-6, with D tentatively TRBD1 (5 bases). CDR3 size: 16 residues. CDR1 is SGHAT, CDR2 FQNNGV, per germline. The V gene lost 1 base and the J gene lost 8 bases, with 15 bases spanning the gap.

This chain uses TRBV27 with TRBJ1-5, with D possibly TRBD1 on 5 matching bases. The germline V gene encodes CDR1 MNHEY and CDR2 SMNVEV (reference sequence). Trimming shortened V by 5 bases and J by 3 bases, and 14 bases separated the two germline ends. The CDR3 extends over 15 amino acids. CDR3 region: CASSLLRGPNQPQHF. As DNA, the CDR3 is TGTGCCAGCAGTCTCTTACGGGGACCCAATCAGCCCCAGCATTTT.

The chain employs TRBV6-4 and TRBJ1-2, with 7 bases identical to TRBD1. The V gene's germline CDR1 is MRHNA and CDR2 SNTAGT. Losses at the gene ends were 3 bases for V and 4 bases for J; bases not matched to a gene: 11. The CDR3 extends over 16 amino acids. CDR3 bases: TGTGCCAGCAGTGAGATAGCCGGGACAGAAACCTATGGCTACACCTTC. It codes for CASSEIAGTETYGYTF.

The chain recombines TRBV2 with TRBJ2-7; D is possibly TRBD1 (5 bases). Trimming shortened V by 3 bases and J by 3 bases, and 12 bases separated the two germline ends. The V gene's germline CDR1 is SNHLY and CDR2 FYNNEI. The CDR3 loop spans 14 amino acids. CDR3 protein: CASSDQGANYEQYF. The CDR3 bases are TGTGCCAGCAGTGATCAGGGCGCTAACTACGAGCAGTACTTC.

This chain connects TRBV3-1 to TRBJ2-1; 8 positions match TRBD1. The length of the CDR3 is 15 residues. Losses at the gene ends were 4 bases for V and 6 bases for J; bases not matched to a gene: 8. Germline CDR1 reads LGHDT; CDR2 reads YNNKEL (reference sequence). CDR3 region: CASSLRTGSVNEQFF. The CDR3 coding sequence is TGTGCCAGCAGCCTCCGGACAGGGTCAGTCAATGAGCAGTTCTTC.

The chain uses TRBV30 and TRBJ2-3; a weak D match, TRBD1 (6 bases). The germline V gene encodes CDR1 GTSNPN and CDR2 SVGIG (reference sequence). The CDR3 totals 11 residues. The V and J ends lost 8 bases and 6 bases respectively, with 12 bases between them. The CDR3 protein is CALRGQDTQYF. The CDR3 region has the DNA TGTGCCCTCAGGGGTCAGGATACGCAGTATTTT.

This sequence joins TRBV15 and TRBJ2-2; perhaps TRBD2 as D (6 bases). The CDR3 runs 16 residues. Trimming took off 4 bases at V and 4 bases at J, with 16 bases between the two ends. Germline V lookup: CDR1 LNHNV, CDR2 YYDKDF (reference sequence). The CDR3 nucleotides are TGTGCCACCAGCACTGGGACTTTTGGAGCCACCGGGGAGCTGTTTTTT. Protein product: CATSTGTFGATGELFF.

V and J are TRBV20-1 and TRBJ2-7; a weak D match, TRBD1 (6 bases). The CDR3 is 14 residues long. Germline V gene lookup returns CDR1 DFQATT and CDR2 SNEGSKA (reference sequence). V was trimmed by 4 bases and J by 0 bases, leaving 13 bases between them. CDR3 bases: TGCAGTGCTACCCTCGGGACAACCTCCTACGAGCAGTACTTC. It codes for CSATLGTTSYEQYF.

The chain joins TRBV27 to TRBJ1-2; 7 positions match TRBD1. The V gene end was trimmed by 5 bases and the J gene end by 5 bases; junction bases not matched to a gene: 5. This CDR3 has 13 amino acids. Germline values: CDR1 MNHEY, CDR2 SMNVEV (reference sequence). The CDR3 sequence is CASSPMGQYGYTF. The CDR3 coding sequence is TGTGCCAGCAGTCCAATGGGACAGTATGGCTACACCTTC.

V gene TRBV30 combines with J gene TRBJ1-5; the D gene is possibly TRBD1 (5 bases). V was shortened by 0 bases and J by 0 bases, with 9 bases between the two germline ends. This CDR3 has 15 residues. Germline CDR1 GTSNPN, CDR2 SVGIG (reference sequence). The CDR3 sequence: CAWSVRGASNQPQHF. CDR3 sequence (DNA): TGTGCCTGGAGTGTACGAGGGGCTAGCAATCAGCCCCAGCATTTT.

The chain is built from TRBV5-1 and TRBJ2-7, with TRBD2 identical over 10 bases. There are 17 residues in the CDR3. Germline assignment: CDR1 SGHRS and CDR2 YFSETQ. J gave up 0 bases and V 0 bases, and 6 bases lay outside the gene matches. The CDR3 loop reads CASSLGLAGPSSYEQYF. CDR3 DNA: TGCGCCAGCAGCTTGGGACTAGCGGGCCCAAGCTCCTACGAGCAGTACTTC. Complete variable domain (other parts from reference TRBV5-1 and TRBJ2-7): KAGVTQTPRYLIKTRGQQVTLSCSPISGHRSVSWYQQTPGQGLQFLFEYFSETQRNKGNFPGRFSGRQFSNSRSEMNVSTLELGDSALYLCASSLGLAGPSSYEQYFGPGTRLTVT.

The J gene is TRBJ1-1, the V gene TRBV3-1, with 12 bases aligning to TRBD1. Germline CDR1 LGHDT, CDR2 YNNKEL (reference sequence). The V segment lost 3 bases and the J segment 5 bases; nucleotides outside the gene matches: 1. This CDR3 is built from 14 residues. The CDR3 region is CASSQGQGATEAFF. The DNA for the CDR3 is TGTGCCAGCAGCCAGGGACAGGGGGCAACTGAAGCTTTCTTT.

This rearrangement joins TRBV28 to TRBJ2-7, with a tentative D call TRBD2 (5 bases). Germline V lookup: CDR1 MDHEN, CDR2 SYDVKM. The V gene lost 6 bases and the J gene lost 4 bases, with 13 bases spanning the gap. CDR3 length: 13 amino acids. CDR3 coding DNA: TGTGCCAGCAGCTACTCCCCGGGGTACGAGCAGTACTTC. Protein sequence: CASSYSPGYEQYF.

The rearrangement joins TRBV18 to TRBJ2-7; the match to TRBD2 covers 12 bases. The junction had 9 bases not matched to a gene; V was cut back by 5 bases and J by 4 bases. The CDR3 extends over 16 amino acids. The germline V gene encodes CDR1 KGHSH and CDR2 LQKENI. The CDR3 here is CASSSQQLAGGYEQYF. The CDR3 DNA is TGTGCCAGCTCATCGCAACAACTAGCGGGGGGTTACGAGCAGTACTTC.

The gene calls are TRBV23-1 and TRBJ2-1; 13 bases align to TRBD2. TRBV23-1 is filed as an ORF, its function uncertain. The CDR3 consists of 17 residues. The junction had 1 base not matched to a gene; V was cut back by 0 bases and J by 2 bases. Written as DNA, the CDR3 is TGCGCCAGCAGTCAATCGGGGACTAGCGGGGCCTACAATGAGCAGTTCTTC. This encodes CASSQSGTSGAYNEQFF.

This clonotype came up once. The genes are TRBV4-1 and TRBJ1-6; D is ambiguous. The CDR3 has 16 residues. V lost 2 bases, J lost 5 bases, and 13 bases lay in between. The germline CDR1 and CDR2 sequences are MGHRA and YSYEKL. In DNA form, the CDR3 reads TGCGCCAGCAGCCAAAATTTCTGGCCGGATAATTCACCCCTCCACTTT. Protein product: CASSQNFWPDNSPLHF.

The chain combines TRBV9 with TRBJ1-2; the D is unclear. CDR1 and CDR2 from the germline V gene are SGDLS and YYNGEE. The CDR3 spans 14 residues. V lost 4 bases and J lost 4, with 14 bases in between. CDR3 nucleotide sequence: TGTGCCAGCAGCCCCCAACTAGCATCCTATGGCTACACCTTC. Translation: CASSPQLASYGYTF.